This T cell receptor (beta chain) came from a study of regulatory T cells in long-lasting Graves disease. Indicated time point: newly diagnosed GD, antithyroid drugs for less than 3 months. RNA isolated from PBMCs was used to make the TCR library. By American Thyroid Association guidelines, Graves' disease was diagnosed in the cohort. The authors drew patients from an endocrinology department in Xi'an, China. This clonotype was observed at least ten times. CDR1 and CDR2 (germline): DFQATT, SNEGSKA (reference sequence). The CDR3 contains 11 residues. V was pared by 5 bases and J by 4 bases, with 6 bases between. CDR3 regions were amplified by Arm-PCR using iRepertoire HTBI primers to build TCR beta libraries. Methods used by the authors: Identification of gene segments yielded more than 60 TRBV and over 12 TRBJ across samples. A single record per CDR3 protein comes from TCRdb applying MiXCR to the multiplex PCR reads. These V and J calls originate from TCRdb's pipeline instead of the authors' own analysis. Here the sample spans approximately 460,000 distinct CDR3 sequences, around 17% being singletons.

A further study also used this sample, focusing on T cells in Graves' hyperthyroidism and ophthalmopathy. That source notes: Within blood appeared most thyroid clonotypes that had expanded above 0.001.

The origin of this receptor is a woman in her thirties with Graves disease. The chain employs TRBV20-1 and TRBJ2-1; D is unclear. This sample comprised peripheral blood mononuclear cells (PBMCs), obtained at new diagnosis, from a patient treated with antithyroid drugs. As DNA, the CDR3 is TGCAGTGCTGGAACTTACAATGAGCAGTTCTTC. Translating it yields CSAGTYNEQFF.